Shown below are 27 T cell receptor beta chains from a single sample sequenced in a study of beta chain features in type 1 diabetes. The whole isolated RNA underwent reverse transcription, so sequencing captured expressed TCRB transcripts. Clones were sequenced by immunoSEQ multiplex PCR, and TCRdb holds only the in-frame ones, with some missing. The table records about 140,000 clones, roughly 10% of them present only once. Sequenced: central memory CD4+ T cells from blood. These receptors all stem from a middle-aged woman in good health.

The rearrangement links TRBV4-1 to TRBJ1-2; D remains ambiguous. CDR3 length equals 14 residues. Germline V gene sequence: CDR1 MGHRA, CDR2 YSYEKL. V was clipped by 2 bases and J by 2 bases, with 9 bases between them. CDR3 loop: CASSQSGRNYGYTF. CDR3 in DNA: TGCGCCAGCAGCCAATCCGGGAGAAACTATGGCTACACCTTC.

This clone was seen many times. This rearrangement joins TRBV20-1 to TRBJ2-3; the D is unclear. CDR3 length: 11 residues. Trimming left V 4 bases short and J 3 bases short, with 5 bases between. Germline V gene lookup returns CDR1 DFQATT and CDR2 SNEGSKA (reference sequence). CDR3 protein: CSATLTDTQYF. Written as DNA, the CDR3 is TGCAGTGCTACCCTTACAGATACGCAGTATTTT.

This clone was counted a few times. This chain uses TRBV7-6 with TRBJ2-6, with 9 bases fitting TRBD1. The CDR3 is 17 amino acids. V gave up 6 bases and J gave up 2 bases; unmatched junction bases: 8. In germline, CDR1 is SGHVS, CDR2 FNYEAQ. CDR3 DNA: TGTGCCAGCAGTCGCGGGACAGGGCTACCTGGGGCCAACGTCCTGACTTTC. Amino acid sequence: CASSRGTGLPGANVLTF.

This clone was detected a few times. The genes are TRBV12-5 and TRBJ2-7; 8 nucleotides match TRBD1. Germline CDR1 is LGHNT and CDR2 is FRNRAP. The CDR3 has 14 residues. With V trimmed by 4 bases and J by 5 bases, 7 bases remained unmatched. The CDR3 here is CASGYNRGEDEQYF. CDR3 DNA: TGTGCTAGTGGTTATAACAGGGGGGAGGACGAGCAGTACTTC.

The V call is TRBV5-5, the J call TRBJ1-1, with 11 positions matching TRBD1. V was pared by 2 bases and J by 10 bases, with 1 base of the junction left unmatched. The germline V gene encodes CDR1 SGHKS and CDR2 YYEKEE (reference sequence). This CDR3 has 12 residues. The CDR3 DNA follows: TGTGCCAGCAGCTTAGGACAGGGGGCAGCTTTCTTT. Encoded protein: CASSLGQGAAFF. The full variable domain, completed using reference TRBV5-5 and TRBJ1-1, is DAGVTQSPTHLIKTRGQQVTLRCSPISGHKSVSWYQQVLGQGPQFIFQYYEKEERGRGNFPDRFSARQFPNYSSELNVNALLLGDSALYLCASSLGQGAAFFGQGTRLTVV.

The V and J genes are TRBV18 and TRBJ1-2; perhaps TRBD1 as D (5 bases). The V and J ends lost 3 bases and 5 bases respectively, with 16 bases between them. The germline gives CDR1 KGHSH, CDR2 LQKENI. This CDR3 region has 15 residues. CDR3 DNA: TGTGCCAGCTCACCCCCATCTCGGACACGGTATGGCTACACCTTC. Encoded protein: CASSPPSRTRYGYTF.

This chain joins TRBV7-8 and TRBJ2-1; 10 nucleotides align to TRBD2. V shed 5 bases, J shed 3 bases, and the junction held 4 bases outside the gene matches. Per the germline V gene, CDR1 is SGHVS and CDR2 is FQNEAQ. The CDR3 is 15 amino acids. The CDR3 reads CASSIRTSGYNEQFF. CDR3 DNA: TGTGCCAGCAGCATTCGGACTAGCGGCTACAATGAGCAGTTCTTC.

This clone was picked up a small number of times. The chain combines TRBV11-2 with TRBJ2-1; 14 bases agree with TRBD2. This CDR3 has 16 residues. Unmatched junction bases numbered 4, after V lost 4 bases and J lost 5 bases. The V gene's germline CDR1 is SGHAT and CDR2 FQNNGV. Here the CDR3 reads CASSSRTSGGHNEQFF. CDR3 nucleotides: TGTGCCAGCAGCTCCCGGACTAGCGGGGGGCACAATGAGCAGTTCTTC.

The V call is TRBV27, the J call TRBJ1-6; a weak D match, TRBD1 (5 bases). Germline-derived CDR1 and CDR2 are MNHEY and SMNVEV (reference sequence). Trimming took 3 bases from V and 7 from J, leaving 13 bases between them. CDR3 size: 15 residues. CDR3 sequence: CASSFQGSSNSPLHF. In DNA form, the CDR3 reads TGTGCCAGCAGTTTCCAGGGCAGCTCCAATTCACCCCTCCACTTT.

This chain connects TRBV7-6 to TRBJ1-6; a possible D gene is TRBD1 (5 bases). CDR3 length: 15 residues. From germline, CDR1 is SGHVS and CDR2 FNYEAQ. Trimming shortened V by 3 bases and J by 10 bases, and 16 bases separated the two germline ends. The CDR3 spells CASSFLSGRESPLHF. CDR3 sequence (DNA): TGTGCCAGCAGCTTTTTATCAGGGAGGGAATCACCCCTCCACTTT.

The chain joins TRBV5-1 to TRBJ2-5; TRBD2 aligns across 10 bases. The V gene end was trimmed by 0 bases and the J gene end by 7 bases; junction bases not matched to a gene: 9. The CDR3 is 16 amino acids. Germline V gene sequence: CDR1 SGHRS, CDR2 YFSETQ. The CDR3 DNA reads TGCGCCAGCAGCTTGGAGATAGCGGGGGGTTCGGGGACCCAGTACTTC. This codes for CASSLEIAGGSGTQYF.

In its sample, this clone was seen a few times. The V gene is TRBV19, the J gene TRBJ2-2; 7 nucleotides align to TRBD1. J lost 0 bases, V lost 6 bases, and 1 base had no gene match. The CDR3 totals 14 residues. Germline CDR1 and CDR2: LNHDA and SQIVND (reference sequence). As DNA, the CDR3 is TGTGCCAGTAGCGGGACAGCGAACACCGGGGAGCTGTTTTTT. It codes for CASSGTANTGELFF.

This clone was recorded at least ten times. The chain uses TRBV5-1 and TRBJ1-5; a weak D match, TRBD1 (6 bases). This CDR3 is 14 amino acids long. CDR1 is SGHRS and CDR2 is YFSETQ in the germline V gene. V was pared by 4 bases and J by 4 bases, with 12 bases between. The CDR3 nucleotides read TGCGCCAGCAGCCCGGACCAGGGGAATCAGCCCCAGCATTTT. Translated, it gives CASSPDQGNQPQHF.

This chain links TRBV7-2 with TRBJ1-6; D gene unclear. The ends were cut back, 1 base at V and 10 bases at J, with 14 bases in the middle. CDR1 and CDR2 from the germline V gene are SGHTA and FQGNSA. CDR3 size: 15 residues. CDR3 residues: CASSLEARPYSPLHF. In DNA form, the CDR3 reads TGTGCCAGCAGCTTAGAGGCCAGGCCCTACTCACCCCTCCACTTT.

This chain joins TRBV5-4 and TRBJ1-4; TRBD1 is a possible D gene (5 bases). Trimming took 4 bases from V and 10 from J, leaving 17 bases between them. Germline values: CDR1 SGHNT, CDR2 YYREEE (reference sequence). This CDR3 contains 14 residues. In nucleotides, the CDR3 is TGTGCCAGCAGCGCCCCCCGACAGCGGGGAAAACTGTTTTTT. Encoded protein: CASSAPRQRGKLFF.

The CDR3 DNA reads as TGTGCCAGCTCACCACCTACCTCTCGTCGCAGGTCAGACTACGAGCAGTACTTC. Translated, it gives CASSPPTSRRRSDYEQYF. This sequence joins TRBV18 and TRBJ2-7, with unresolved D. CDR3 size: 18 residues. CDR1 and CDR2 from the germline V gene are KGHSH and LQKENI. V gave up 0 bases and J gave up 3 bases, with 21 bases separating them.

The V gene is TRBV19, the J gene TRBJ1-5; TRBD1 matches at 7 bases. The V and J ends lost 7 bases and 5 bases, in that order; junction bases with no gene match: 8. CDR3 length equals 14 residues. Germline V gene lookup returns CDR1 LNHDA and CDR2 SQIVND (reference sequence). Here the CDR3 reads CASKRGQEYQPQHF. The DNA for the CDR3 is TGTGCCAGTAAACGAGGACAGGAGTATCAGCCCCAGCATTTT. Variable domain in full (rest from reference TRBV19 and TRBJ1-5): DGGITQSPKYLFRKEGQNVTLSCEQNLNHDAMYWYRQDPGQGLRLIYYSQIVNDFQKGDIAEGYSVSREKKESFPLTVTSAQKNPTAFYLCASKRGQEYQPQHFGDGTRLSIL.

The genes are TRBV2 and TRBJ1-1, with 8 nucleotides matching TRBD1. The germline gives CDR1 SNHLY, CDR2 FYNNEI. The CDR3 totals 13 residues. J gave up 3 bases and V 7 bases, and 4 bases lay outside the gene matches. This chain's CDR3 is CASNLGQDTEAFF. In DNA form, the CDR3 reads TGTGCCAGCAATCTGGGACAGGACACTGAAGCTTTCTTT.

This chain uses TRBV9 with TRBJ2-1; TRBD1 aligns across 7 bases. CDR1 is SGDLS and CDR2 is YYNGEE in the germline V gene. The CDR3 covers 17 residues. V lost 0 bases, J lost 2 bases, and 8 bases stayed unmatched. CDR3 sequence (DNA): TGTGCCAGCAGCGTAGCTGAGAGGGGGCCCCCCTACAATGAGCAGTTCTTC. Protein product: CASSVAERGPPYNEQFF.

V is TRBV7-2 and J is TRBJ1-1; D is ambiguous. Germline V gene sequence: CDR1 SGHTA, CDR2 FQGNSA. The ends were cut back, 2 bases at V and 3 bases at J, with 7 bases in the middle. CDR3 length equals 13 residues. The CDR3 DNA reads TGTGCCAGCAGCTTATTTGAGTACACTGAAGCTTTCTTT. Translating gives CASSLFEYTEAFF.

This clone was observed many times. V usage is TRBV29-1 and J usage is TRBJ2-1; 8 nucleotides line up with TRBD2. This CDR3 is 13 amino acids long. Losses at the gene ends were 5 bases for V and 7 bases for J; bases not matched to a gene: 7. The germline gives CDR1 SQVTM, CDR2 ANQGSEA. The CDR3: CSVSSGGMNEQFF. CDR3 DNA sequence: TGCAGCGTTTCCAGCGGGGGCATGAATGAGCAGTTCTTC.

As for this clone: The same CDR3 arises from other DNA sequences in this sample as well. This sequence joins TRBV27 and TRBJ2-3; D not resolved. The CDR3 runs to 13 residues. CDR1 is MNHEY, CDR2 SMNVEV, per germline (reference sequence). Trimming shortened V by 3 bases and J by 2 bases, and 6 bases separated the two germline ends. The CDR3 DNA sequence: TGTGCCAGCAGTTTTACATACACAGATACGCAGTATTTT. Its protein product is CASSFTYTDTQYF.

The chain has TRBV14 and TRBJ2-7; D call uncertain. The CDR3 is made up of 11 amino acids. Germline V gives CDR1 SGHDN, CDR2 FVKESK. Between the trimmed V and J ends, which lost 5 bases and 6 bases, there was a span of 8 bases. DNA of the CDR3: TGTGCCAGCAGCTTCCGGTCCGAGCAGTACTTC. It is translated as CASSFRSEQYF.

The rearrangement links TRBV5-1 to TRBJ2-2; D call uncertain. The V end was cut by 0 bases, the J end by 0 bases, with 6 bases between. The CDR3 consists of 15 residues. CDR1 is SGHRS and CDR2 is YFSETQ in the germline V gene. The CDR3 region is CASSLGTANTGELFF. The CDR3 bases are TGCGCCAGCAGCTTGGGAACTGCGAACACCGGGGAGCTGTTTTTT. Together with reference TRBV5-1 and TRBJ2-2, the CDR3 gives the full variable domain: KAGVTQTPRYLIKTRGQQVTLSCSPISGHRSVSWYQQTPGQGLQFLFEYFSETQRNKGNFPGRFSGRQFSNSRSEMNVSTLELGDSALYLCASSLGTANTGELFFGEGSRLTVL.

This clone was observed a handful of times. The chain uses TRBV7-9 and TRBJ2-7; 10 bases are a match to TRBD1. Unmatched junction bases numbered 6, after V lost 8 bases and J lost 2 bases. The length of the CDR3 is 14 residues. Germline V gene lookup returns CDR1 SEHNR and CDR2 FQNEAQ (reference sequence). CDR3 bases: TGTGCCAGCGGCCCGGGACAGGGGCCCTACGAGCAGTACTTC. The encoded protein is CASGPGQGPYEQYF.

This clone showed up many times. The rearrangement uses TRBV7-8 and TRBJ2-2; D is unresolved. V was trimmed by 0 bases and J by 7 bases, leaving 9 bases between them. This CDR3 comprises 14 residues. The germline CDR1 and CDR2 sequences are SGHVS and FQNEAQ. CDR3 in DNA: TGTGCCAGCAGCTTAGCTCAGGTTATCGGGGAGCTGTTTTTT. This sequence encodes CASSLAQVIGELFF.

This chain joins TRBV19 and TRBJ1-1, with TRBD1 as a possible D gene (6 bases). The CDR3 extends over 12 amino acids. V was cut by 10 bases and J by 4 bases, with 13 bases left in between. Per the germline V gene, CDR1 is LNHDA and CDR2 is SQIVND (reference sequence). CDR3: CATRGHLTEAFF. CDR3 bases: TGTGCCACCAGGGGACACCTCACTGAAGCTTTCTTT.